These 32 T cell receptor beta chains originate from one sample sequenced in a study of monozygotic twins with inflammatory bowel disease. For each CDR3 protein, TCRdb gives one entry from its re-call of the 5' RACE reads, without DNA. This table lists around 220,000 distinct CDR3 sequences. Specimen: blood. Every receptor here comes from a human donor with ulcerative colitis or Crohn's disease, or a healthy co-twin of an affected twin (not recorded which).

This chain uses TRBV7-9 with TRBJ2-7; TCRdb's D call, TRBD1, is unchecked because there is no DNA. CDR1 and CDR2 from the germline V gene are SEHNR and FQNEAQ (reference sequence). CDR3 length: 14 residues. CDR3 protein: CASSPRTGGYEQYF.

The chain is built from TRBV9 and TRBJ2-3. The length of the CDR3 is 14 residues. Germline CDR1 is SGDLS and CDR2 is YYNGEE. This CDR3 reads CASSVRVGTDTQYF.

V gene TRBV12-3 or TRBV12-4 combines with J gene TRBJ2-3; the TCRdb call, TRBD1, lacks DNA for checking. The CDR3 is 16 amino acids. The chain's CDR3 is CASSPREARGGDTQYF.

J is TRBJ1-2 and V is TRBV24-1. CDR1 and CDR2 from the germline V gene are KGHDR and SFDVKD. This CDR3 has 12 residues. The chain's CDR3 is CATSGPTYGYTF.

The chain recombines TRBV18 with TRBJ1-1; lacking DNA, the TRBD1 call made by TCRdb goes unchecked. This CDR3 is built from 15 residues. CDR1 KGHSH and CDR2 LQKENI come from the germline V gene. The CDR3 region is CASSRQLSLNTEAFF. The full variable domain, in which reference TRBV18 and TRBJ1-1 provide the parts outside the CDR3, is NAGVMQNPRHLVRRRGQEARLRCSPMKGHSHVYWYRQLPEEGLKFMVYLQKENIIDESGMPKERFSAEFPKEGPSILRIQQVVRGDSAAYFCASSRQLSLNTEAFFGQGTRLTVV.

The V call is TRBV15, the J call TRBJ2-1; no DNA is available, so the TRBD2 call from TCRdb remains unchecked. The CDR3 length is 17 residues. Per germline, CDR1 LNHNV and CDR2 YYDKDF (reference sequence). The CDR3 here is CATSSIKIGTTYNEQFF.

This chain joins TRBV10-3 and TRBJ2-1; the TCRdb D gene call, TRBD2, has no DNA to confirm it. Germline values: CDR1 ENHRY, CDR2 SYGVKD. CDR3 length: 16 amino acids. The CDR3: CAISESAGGPSNEQFF.

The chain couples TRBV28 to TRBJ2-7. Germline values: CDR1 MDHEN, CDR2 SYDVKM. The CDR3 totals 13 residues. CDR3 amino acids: CASSLDDSYEQYF.

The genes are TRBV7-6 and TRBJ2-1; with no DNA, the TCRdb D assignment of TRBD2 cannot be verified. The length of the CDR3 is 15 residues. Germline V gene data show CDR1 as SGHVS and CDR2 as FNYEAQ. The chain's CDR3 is CASSLAREGHPEQFF. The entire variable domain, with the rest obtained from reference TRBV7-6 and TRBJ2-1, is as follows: GAGVSQSPRYKVTKRGQDVALRCDPISGHVSLYWYRQALGQGPEFLTYFNYEAQQDKSGLPNDRFSAERPEGSISTLTIQRTEQRDSAMYRCASSLAREGHPEQFFGPGTRLTVL.

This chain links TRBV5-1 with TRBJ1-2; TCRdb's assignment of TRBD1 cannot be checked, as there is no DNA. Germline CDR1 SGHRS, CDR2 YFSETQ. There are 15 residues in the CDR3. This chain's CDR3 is CASSLAGQANYGYTF.

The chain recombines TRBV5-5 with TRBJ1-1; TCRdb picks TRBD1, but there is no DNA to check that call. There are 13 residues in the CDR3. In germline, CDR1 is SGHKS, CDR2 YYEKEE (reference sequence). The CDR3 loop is CASSLFRATEAFF.

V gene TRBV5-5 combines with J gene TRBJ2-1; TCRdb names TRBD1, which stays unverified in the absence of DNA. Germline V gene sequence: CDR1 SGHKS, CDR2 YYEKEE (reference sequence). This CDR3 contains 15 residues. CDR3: CASSREQGAYNEQFF.

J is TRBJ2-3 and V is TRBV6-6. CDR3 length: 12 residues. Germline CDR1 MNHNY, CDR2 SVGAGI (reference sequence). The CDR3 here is CASSSKTDTQYF.

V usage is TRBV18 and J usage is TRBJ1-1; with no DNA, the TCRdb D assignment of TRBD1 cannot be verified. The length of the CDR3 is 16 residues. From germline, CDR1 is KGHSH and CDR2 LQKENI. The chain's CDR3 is CASSPVSTGQVTEAFF.

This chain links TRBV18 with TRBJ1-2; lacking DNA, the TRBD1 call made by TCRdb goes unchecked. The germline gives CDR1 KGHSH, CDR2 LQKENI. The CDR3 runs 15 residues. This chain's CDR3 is CASSQGGVEYDGYTF. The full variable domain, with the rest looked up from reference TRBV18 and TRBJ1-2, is NAGVMQNPRHLVRRRGQEARLRCSPMKGHSHVYWYRQLPEEGLKFMVYLQKENIIDESGMPKERFSAEFPKEGPSILRIQQVVRGDSAAYFCASSQGGVEYDGYTFGSGTRLTVV.

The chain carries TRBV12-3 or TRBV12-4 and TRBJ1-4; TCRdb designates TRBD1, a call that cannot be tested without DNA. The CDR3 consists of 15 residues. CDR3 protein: CASSPYRGPNEKLFF.

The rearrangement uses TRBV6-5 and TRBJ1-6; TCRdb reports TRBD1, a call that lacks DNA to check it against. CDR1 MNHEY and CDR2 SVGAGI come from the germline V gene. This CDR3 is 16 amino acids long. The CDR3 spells CASTIGTAYPDSPLHF.

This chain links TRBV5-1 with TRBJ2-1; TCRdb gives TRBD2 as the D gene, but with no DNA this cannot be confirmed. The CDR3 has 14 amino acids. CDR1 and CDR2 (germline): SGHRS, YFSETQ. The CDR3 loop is CASTLAGGYNEQFF.

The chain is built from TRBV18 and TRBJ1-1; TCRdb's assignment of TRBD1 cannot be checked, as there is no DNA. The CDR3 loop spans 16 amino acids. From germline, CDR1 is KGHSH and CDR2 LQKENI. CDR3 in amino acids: CASSRLRTGVETEAFF.

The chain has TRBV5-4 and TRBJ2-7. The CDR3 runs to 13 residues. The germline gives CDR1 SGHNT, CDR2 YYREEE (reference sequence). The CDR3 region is CASSLDGRYEQYF.

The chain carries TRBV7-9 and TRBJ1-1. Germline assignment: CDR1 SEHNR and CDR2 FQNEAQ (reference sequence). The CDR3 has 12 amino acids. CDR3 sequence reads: CASSRAAVSAFF.

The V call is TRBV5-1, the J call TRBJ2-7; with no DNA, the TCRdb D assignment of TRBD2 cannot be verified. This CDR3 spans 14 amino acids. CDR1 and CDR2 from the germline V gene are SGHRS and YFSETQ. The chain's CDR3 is CASSLGQSGSEQYF.

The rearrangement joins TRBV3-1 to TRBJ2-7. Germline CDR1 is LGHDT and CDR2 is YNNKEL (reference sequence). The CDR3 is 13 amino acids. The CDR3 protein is CASSQGLFYEQYF.

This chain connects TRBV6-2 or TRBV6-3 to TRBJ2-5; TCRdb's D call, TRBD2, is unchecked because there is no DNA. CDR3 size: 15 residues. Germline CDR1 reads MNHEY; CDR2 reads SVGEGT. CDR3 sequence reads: CASSWGPGLEETQYF.

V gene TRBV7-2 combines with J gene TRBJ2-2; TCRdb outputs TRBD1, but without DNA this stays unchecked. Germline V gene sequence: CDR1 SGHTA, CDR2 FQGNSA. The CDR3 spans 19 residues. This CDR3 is CASSLALIWAGGLDGELFF.

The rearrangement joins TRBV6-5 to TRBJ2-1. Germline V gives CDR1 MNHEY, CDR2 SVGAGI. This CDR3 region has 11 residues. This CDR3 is CASSLSDEQFF.

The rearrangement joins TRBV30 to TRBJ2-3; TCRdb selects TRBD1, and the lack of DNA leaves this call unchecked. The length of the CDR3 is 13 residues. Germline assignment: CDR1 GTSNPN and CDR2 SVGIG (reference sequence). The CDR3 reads CAWRAPGGQGRYF.

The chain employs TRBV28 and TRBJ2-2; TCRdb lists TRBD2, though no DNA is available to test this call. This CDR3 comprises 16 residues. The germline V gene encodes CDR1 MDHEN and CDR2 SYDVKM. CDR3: CASSLLAGGYTGELFF.

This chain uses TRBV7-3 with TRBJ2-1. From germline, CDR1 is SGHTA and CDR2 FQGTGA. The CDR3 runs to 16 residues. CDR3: CASSFNGGTTYNEQFF.

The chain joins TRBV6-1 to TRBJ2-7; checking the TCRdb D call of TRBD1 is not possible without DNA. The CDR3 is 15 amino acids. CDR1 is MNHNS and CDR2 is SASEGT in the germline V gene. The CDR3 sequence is CASGPGQGPLYEQYF.

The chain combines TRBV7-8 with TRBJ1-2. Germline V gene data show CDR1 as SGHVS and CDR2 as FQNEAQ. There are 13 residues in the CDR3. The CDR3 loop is CASSLGVSDGYTF.

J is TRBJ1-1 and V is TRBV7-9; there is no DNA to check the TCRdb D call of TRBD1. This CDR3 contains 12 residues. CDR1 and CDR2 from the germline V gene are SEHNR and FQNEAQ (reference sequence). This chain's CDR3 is CASSPRVSEAFF.